The clone carrying this T cell receptor (beta chain) turned up a few times. Its antigen is not known. The entry originates in a study of vaccination and CD4 T cells after COVID-19. For the study at large: Cellular stimulation was performed using overlapping spike peptides derived from SARS-CoV-2, HCoV-NL63, HCoV-OC43 and HCoV-229E. Control cultures received a CEFX pool, an HIV-1 Nef pool, or no peptide.

Germline CDR1 and CDR2: SEHNR and FQNEAQ (reference sequence). CDR3 length: 16 amino acids. V was shortened by 3 bases and J by 4 bases, with 18 bases between the two germline ends. The Oncomine TCR Beta short-read assay was what sequenced the DNA obtained from cultured CD4+ T cells. Investigators obtained genomic DNA by extraction from cultured CD4+ T cells. TCRdb analysed the PCR reads with MiXCR anew, one entry per CDR3 protein. The sample holds 15,000 to 25,000 distinct CDR3 sequences, about 40% seen once. Documented treatment: roughly 10-day PBMC culture with coronavirus spike peptide pools or control peptides (ViraFEST assay). Fresh IL-2 medium replaced half the culture medium on days 3 and 7.

Sequencing used CD4+ T cells from blood, cultured in vitro, obtained before SARS-CoV-2 vaccination. The clonotype originates from a human donor who received a COVID-19 vaccine. The V call is TRBV7-9, the J call TRBJ1-2, with D perhaps matching TRBD1 (6 bases). The CDR3 nucleotides are TGTGCCAGCAGCTTCGCCGCGGGCAGGGGAATCTATGGCTACACCTTC. Protein: CASSFAAGRGIYGYTF.